Sequencing of this TCR beta chain was carried out in a study of multiple sclerosis patients with progressive multifocal leukoencephalopathy. The survey-level immunoSEQ assay was used. Method: immunoSEQ multiplex PCR; TCRdb's copy keeps in-frame clones and lacks some. The data hold under 35,000 clones, with 90% to 95% observed a single time. Time point noted: before natalizumab initiation. Germline lookup yields CDR1 LGHNA and CDR2 YSLEER. V lost 0 bases, J lost 5 bases, and 7 bases lay in between. The CDR3 loop spans 13 amino acids. The sample consisted of PBMCs. The rearrangement joins TRBV4-3 to TRBJ1-1; no clear D. The TCR sequence derives from a man aged 25-45 years with multiple sclerosis. The CDR3 coding sequence is TGCGCCAGCAGCCAAGATCCGCGAACTGAAGCTTTCTTT. It specifies CASSQDPRTEAFF.